The following is a T cell receptor (beta chain) sequence with its context. Libraries were prepared by immunoSEQ multiplex PCR; TCRdb keeps only in-frame clonotypes and omits some of them. The sample has fewer than 60,000 clones; more than 70% are singletons. These data come from a study of blood T cell repertoires in COVID-19. Study-level background: Sites across the United States, Italy and Spain contributed samples from acute and convalescent COVID-19. The analysed material was cDNA or gDNA that came from T cells, B-cell-depleted T cells, or PBMCs.

Germline V CDR1 and CDR2: MGHRA, YSYEKL. Trimming cost V 0 bases and J 3 bases; bases outside gene matches: 1. This CDR3 spans 14 amino acids. Sequencing was done on a sample of peripheral blood. This receptor was identified in a man in his sixties with acute or convalescent COVID-19. V usage is TRBV4-1 and J usage is TRBJ1-2; TRBD1 aligns across 7 bases. The CDR3 nucleotides are TGCGCCAGCAGCCAAGAAGGGACAGACTATGGCTACACCTTC. The encoded protein is CASSQEGTDYGYTF.